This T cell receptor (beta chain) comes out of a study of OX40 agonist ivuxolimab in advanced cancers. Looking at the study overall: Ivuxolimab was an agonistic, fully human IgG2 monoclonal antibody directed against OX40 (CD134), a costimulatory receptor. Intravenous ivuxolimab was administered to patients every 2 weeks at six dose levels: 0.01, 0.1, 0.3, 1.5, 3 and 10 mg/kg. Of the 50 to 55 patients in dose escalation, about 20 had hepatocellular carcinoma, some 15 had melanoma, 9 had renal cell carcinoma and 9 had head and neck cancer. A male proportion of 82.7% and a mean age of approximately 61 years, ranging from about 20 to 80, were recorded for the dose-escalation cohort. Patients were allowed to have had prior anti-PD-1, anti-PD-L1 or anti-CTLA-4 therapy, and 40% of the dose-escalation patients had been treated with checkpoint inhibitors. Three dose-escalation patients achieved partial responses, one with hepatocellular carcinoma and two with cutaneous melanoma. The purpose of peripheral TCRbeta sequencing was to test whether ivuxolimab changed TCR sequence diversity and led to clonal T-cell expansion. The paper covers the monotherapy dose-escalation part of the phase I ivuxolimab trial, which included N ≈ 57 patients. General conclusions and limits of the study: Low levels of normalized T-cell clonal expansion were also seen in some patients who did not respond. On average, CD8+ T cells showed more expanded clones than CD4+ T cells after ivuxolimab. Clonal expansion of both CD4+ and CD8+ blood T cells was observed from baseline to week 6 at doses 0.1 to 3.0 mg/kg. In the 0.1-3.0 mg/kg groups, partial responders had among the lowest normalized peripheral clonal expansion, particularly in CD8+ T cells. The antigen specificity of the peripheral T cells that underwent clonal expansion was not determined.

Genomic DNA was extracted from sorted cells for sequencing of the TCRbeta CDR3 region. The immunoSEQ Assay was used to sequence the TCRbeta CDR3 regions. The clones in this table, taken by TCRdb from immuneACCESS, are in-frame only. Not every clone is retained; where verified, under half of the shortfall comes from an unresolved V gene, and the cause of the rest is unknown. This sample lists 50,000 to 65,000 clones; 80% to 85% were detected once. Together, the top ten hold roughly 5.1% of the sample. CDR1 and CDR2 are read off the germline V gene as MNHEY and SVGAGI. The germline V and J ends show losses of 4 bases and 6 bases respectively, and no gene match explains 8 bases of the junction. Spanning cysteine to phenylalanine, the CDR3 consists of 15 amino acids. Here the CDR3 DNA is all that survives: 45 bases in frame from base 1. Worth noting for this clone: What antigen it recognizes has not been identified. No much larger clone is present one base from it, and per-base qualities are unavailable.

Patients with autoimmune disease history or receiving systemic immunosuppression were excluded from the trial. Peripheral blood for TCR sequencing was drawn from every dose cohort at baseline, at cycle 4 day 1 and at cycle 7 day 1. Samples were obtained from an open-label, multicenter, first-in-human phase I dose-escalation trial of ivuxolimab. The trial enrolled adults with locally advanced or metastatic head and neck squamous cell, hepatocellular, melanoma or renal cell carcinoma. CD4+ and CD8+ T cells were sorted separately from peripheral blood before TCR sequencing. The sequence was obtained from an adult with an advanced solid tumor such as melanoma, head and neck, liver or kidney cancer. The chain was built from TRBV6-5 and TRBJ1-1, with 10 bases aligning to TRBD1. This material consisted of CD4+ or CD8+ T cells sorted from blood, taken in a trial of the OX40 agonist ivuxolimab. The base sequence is TGTGCCAGCAGTTTATTTAGACAGGGGGCGGCTGAAGCTTTCTTT. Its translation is CASSLFRQGAAEAFF.